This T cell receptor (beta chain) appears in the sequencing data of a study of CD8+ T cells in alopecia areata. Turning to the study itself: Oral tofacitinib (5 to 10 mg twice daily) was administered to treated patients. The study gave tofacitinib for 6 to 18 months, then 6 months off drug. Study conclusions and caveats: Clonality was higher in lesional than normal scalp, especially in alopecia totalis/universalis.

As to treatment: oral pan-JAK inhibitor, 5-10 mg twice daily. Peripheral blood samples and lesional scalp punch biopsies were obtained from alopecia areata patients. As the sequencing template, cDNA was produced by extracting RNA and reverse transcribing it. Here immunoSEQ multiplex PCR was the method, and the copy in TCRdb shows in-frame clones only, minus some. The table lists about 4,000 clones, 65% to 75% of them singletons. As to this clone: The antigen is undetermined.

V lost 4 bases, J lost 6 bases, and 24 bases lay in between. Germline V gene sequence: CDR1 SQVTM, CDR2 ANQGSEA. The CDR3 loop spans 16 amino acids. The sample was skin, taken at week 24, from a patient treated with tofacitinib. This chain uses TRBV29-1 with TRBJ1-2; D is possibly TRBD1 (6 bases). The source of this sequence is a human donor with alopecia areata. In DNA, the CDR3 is TGCAGCGTTGCCACCAGTGGGGACAACCCAAGGCATGGCTACACCTTC. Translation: CSVATSGDNPRHGYTF.